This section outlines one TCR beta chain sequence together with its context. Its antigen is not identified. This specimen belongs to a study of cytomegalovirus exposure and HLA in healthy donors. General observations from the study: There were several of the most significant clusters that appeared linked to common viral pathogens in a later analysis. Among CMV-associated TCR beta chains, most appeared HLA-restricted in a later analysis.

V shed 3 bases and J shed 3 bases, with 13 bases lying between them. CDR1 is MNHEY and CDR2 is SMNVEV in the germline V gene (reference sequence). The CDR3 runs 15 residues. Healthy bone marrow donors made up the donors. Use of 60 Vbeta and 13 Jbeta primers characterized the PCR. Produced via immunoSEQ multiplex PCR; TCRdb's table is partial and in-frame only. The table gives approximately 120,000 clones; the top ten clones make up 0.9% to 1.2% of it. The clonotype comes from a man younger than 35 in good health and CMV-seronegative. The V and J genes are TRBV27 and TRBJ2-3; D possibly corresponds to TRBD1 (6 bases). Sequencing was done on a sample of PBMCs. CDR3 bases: TGTGCCAGCAGTTTCTTTCAGGGGCCAACAGATACGCAGTATTTT. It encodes CASSFFQGPTDTQYF.